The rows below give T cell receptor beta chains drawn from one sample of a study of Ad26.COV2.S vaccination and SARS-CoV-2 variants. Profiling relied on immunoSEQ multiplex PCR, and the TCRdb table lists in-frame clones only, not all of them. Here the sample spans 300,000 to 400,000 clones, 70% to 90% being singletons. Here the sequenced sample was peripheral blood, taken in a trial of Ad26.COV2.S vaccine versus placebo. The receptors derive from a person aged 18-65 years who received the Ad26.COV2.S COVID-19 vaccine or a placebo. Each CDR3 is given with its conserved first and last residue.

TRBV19 CASSVRGSPGGTDTQYF
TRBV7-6 CASSLVAMMDYTF
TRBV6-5 CASSSEDTQYF
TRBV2 CASSEAPWYEQYF
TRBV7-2 CASSWAGMGSYEQYF
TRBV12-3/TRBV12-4 CASSPDGLAEQYF
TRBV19 CASKGGQDRAYGYTF
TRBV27 CASTSAWGGPNSPLHF
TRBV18 CASSPRTGLGNEQFF
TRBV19 CASSAGTSSYNEQFF
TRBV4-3 CASSQEGINTIYF
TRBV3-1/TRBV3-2 CASSQDLYDRSYGYTF
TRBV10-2 CASSPGALSLGELFF
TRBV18 CASSPGGSGNEQFF
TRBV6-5 CASSYSRGGGVAIQYF
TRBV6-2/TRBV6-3 CASSYPKPGNTGELFF
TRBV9 CASSAYSGANVLTF
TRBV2 CASRRGLAGDNEQFF
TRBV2 CASTEEVFPQETQYF
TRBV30 CAWSVPRTSGNTIYF
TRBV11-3 CASSPTLNTEAFF
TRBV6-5 CASSRDSGYGYTF